The clone carrying this T cell receptor (beta chain) was counted a few times. The record originates from a study of blood T cells in healthy people across ages. PCR was performed a second time for 7 to 11 cycles using a sample-barcoded 5' primer and a J-beta primer mix. MiXCR, applied by TCRdb to the 5' RACE reads, yields one record per CDR3 protein. The sample holds roughly 700,000 distinct CDR3 sequences, roughly 25% seen once. The CDR3 runs 14 residues. Deletions cut 0 bases from V and 6 bases from J, with 11 bases between. Germline CDR1 and CDR2: SGHRS and YFSETQ. This same sample was also taken into another study, of T cells of mothers and their children.

This receptor was obtained from a boy between 10 and 17 years old in good health. What was sequenced was blood. The J gene is TRBJ2-3, the V gene TRBV5-1, with a tentative D call TRBD2 (5 bases). The CDR3 nucleotides read TGCGCCAGCAGCTTGGAGCGGTACACGGATACGCAGTATTTT. It yields the protein CASSLERYTDTQYF.